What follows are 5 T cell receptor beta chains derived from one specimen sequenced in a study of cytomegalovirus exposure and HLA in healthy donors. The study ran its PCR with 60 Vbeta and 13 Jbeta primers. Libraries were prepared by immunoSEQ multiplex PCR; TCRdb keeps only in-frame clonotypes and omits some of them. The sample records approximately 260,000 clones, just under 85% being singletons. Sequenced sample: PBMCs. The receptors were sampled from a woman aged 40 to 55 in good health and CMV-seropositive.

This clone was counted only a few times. CDR3 sequence: CASSGGQGMYEQYF. CDR3 nucleotide sequence: TGTGCCAGCAGTGGGGGACAGGGGATGTACGAGCAGTACTTC. The J gene is TRBJ2-7, the V gene TRBV2; 10 bases fit TRBD1. Germline loops: CDR1 SNHLY, CDR2 FYNNEI. The junction had 4 bases not matched to a gene; V was cut back by 4 bases and J by 4 bases. The CDR3 loop spans 14 amino acids.

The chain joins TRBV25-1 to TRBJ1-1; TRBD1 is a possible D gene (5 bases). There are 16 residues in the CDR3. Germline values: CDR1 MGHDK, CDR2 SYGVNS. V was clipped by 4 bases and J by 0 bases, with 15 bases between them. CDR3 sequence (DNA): TGTGCCAGCAGTGGCGGACGGGGGTTAATGAACACTGAAGCTTTCTTT. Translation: CASSGGRGLMNTEAFF. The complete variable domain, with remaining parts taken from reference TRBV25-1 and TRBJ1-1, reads EADIYQTPRYLVIGTGKKITLECSQTMGHDKMYWYQQDPGMELHLIHYSYGVNSTEKGDLSSESTVSRIRTEHFPLTLESARPSHTSQYLCASSGGRGLMNTEAFFGQGTRLTVV.

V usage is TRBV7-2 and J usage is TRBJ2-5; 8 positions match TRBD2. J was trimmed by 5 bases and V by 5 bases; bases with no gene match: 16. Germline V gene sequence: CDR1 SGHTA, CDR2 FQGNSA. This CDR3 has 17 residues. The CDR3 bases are TGTGCCAGCAGCCTAACGAGAAGAGCGGGAGCCCGGGAGACCCAGTACTTC. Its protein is CASSLTRRAGARETQYF.

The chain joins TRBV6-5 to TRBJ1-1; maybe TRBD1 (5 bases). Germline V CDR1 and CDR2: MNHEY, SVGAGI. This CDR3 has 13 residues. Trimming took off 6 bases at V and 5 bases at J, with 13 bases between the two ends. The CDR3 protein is CASSQTGGTEAFF. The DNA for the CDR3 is TGTGCCAGCAGCCAAACGGGGGGGACTGAAGCTTTCTTT.

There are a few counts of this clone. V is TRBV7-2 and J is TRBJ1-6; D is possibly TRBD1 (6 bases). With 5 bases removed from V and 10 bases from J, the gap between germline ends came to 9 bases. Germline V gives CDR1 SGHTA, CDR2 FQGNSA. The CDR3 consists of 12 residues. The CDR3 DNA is TGTGCCAGCAGCATCAGGGGCTCACCCCTCCACTTT. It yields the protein CASSIRGSPLHF. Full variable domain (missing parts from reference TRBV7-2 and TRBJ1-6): GAGVSQSPSNKVTEKGKDVELRCDPISGHTALYWYRQSLGQGLEFLIYFQGNSAPDKSGLPSDRFSAERTGGSVSTLTIQRTQQEDSAVYLCASSIRGSPLHFGNGTRLTVT.